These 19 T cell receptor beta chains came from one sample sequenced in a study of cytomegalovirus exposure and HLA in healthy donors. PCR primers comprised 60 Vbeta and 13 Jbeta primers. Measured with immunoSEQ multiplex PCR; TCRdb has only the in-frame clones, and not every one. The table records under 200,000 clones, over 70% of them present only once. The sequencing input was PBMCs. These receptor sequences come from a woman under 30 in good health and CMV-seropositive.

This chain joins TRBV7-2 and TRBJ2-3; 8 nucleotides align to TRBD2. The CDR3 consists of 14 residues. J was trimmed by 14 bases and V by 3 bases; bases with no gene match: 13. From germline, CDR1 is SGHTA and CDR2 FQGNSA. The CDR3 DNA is TGTGCCAGCAGCTTTATCCAGACTAGCGTGGAGTGGTATTTT. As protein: CASSFIQTSVEWYF.

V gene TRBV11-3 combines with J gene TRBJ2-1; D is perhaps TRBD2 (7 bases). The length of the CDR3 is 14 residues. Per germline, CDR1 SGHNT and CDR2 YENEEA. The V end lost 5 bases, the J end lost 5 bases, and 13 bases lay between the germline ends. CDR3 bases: TGTGCCAGCAGCCCGGGGGGCCCGGACAATGAGCAGTTCTTC. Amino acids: CASSPGGPDNEQFF.

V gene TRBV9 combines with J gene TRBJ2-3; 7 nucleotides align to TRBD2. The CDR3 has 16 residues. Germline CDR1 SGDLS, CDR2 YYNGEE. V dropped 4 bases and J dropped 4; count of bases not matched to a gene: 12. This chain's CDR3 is CASSSTAGEGSDTQYF. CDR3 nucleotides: TGTGCCAGCAGCTCGACTGCGGGAGAGGGATCAGATACGCAGTATTTT.

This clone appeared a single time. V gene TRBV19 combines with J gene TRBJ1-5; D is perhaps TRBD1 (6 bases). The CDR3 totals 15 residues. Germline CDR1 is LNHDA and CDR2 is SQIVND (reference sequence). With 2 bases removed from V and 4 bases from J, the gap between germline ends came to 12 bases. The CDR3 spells CASSILGQSNQPQHF. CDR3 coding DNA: TGTGCCAGTAGTATACTCGGACAGTCAAATCAGCCCCAGCATTTT.

The DNA of the CDR3 is TGTGCCATCAGTGATCATGATGAGCAGTTCTTC. Translated: CAISDHDEQFF. This sequence joins TRBV10-3 and TRBJ2-1; D not certain. The CDR3 has 11 amino acids. In germline, CDR1 is ENHRY, CDR2 SYGVKD. Trimming stripped 3 bases from V and 8 bases from J, with 5 bases between.

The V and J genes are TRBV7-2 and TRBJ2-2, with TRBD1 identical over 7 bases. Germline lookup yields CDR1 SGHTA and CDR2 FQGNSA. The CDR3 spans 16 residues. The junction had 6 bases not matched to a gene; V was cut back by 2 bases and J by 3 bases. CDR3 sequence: CASSLRAGGYTGELFF. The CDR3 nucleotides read TGTGCCAGCAGCTTAAGGGCAGGGGGATACACCGGGGAGCTGTTTTTT.

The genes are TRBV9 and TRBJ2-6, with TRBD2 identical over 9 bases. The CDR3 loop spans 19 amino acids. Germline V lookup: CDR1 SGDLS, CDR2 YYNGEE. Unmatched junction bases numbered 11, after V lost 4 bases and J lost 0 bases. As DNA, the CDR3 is TGTGCCAGCAGCTCACCAAGACTAGCGGCCAGCTCTGGGGCCAACGTCCTGACTTTC. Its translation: CASSSPRLAASSGANVLTF. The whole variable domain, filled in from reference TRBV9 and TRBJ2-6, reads DSGVTQTPKHLITATGQRVTLRCSPRSGDLSVYWYQQSLDQGLQFLIQYYNGEERAKGNILERFSAQQFPDLHSELNLSSLELGDSALYFCASSSPRLAASSGANVLTFGAGSRLTVL.

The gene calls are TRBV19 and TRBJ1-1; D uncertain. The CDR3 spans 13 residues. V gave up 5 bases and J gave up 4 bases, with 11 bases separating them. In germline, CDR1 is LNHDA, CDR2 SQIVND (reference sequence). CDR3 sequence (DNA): TGTGCCAGTAGTGACTACCGCGGCACTGAAGCTTTCTTT. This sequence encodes CASSDYRGTEAFF.

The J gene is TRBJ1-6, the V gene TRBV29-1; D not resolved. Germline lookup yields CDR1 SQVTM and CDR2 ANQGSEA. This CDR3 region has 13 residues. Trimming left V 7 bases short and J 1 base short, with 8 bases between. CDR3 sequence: CSGRGSYNSPLHF. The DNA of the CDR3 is TGCAGCGGCCGGGGTTCCTATAATTCACCCCTCCACTTT. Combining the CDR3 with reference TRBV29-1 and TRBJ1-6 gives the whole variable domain SAVISQKPSRDICQRGTSLTIQCQVDSQVTMMFWYRQQPGQSLTLIATANQGSEATYESGFVIDKFPISRPNLTFSTLTVSNMSPEDSSIYLCSGRGSYNSPLHFGNGTRLTVT.

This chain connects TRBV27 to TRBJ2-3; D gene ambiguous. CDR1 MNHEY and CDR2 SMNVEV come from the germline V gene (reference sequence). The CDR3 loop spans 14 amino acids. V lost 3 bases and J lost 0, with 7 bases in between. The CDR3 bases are TGTGCCAGCAGTTTCTCCTCGAGCACAGATACGCAGTATTTT. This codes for CASSFSSSTDTQYF.

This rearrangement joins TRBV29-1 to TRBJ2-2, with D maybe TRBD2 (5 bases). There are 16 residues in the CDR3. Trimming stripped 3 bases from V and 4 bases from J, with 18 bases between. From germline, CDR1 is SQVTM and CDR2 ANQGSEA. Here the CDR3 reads CSVDGSFDLSTGELFF. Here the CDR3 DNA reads TGCAGCGTTGATGGGAGCTTTGACTTATCCACCGGGGAGCTGTTTTTT.

CDR3 amino acids: CASRTTRPDRDTEAFF. DNA of the CDR3: TGTGCCAGCAGAACCACAAGACCTGACAGGGACACTGAAGCTTTCTTT. The rearrangement uses TRBV7-9 and TRBJ1-1, with 7 nucleotides matching TRBD1. The junction had 13 bases not matched to a gene; V was cut back by 6 bases and J by 3 bases. The germline CDR1 and CDR2 sequences are SEHNR and FQNEAQ (reference sequence). This CDR3 is 16 amino acids long.

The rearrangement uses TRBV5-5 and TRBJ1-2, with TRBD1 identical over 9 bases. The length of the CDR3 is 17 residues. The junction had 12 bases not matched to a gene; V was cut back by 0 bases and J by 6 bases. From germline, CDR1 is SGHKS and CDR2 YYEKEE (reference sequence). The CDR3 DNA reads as TGTGCCAGCAGCTTGGGCTTCACCGGGACAGGGAAGGATGGCTACACCTTC. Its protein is CASSLGFTGTGKDGYTF.

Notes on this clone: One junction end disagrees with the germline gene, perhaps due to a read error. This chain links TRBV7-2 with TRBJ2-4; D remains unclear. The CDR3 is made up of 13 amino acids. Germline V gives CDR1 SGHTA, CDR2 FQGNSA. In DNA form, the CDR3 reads TGTGCCAGCAGCTTTTTTGCCAAAAACAGTCAGTACTTC. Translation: CASSFFAKNSQYF.

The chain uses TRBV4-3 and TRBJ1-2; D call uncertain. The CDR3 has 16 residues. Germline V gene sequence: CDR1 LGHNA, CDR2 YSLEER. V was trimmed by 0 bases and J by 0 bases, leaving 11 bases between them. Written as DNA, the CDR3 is TGCGCCAGCAGCCAAGACATGACTTGGGCTAACTATGGCTACACCTTC. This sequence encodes CASSQDMTWANYGYTF.

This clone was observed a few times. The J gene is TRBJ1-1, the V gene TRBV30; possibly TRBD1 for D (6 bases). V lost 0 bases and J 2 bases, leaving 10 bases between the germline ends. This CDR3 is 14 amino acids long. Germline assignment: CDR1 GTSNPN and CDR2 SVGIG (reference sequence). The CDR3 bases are TGTGCCTGGAGTGTGCGAGGGACAAACACTGAAGCTTTCTTT. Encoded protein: CAWSVRGTNTEAFF.

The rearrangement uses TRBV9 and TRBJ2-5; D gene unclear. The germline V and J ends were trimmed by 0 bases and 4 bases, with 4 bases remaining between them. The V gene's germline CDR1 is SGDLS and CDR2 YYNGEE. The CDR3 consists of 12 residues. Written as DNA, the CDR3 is TGTGCCAGCAGCGTAGCTTTAGAGACCCAGTACTTC. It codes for CASSVALETQYF.

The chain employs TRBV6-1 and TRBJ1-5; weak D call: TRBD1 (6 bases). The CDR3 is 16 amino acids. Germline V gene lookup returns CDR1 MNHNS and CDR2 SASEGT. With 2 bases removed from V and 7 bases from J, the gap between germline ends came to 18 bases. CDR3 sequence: CASSESYRVSGQPQHF. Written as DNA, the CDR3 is TGTGCCAGCAGTGAAAGTTACAGGGTGTCAGGACAGCCCCAGCATTTT.

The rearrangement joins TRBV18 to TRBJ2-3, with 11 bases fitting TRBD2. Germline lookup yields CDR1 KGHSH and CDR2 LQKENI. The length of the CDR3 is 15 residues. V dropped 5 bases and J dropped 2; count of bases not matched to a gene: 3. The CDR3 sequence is CASSMTSGDTDTQYF. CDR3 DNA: TGTGCCAGCTCAATGACTAGCGGGGACACAGATACGCAGTATTTT.